The clone carrying this T cell receptor beta chain showed up just once. The record originates from a study of blood T cell repertoires in COVID-19. About the study: Both acute and convalescent COVID-19 samples were obtained from the United States, Italy and Spain. Sources were T cells, B-cell-depleted T cells, or PBMCs; the material itself was cDNA or gDNA.

As handled by the study authors: Reference gene primer amplification in the assay estimated nucleated cell counts. Using immunoSEQ multiplex PCR, the repertoire was profiled, and TCRdb retains in-frame clones only, with some absent. The DNA was the basis for D and trimming; V, J and clone size are from that table. Here the sample spans just over 150,000 clones, about nine tenths being singletons. Seattle cases were enrolled at active infection and followed longitudinally. The V gene end was trimmed by 3 bases and the J gene end by 8 bases; junction bases not matched to a gene: 16. CDR3 length: 18 residues. Germline V gene data show CDR1 as KGHDR and CDR2 as SFDVKD.

The sequencing input was peripheral blood. This receptor was identified in a man aged 25 to 40 with COVID-19, enrolled during active disease. The gene calls are TRBV24-1 and TRBJ2-1; TRBD2 matches 9 bases. CDR3 nucleotide sequence: TGTGCCACCAGTGATATGGAGTTTGGGCTAGCGGGATTGGATGAGCAGTTCTTC. This translates into CATSDMEFGLAGLDEQFF.